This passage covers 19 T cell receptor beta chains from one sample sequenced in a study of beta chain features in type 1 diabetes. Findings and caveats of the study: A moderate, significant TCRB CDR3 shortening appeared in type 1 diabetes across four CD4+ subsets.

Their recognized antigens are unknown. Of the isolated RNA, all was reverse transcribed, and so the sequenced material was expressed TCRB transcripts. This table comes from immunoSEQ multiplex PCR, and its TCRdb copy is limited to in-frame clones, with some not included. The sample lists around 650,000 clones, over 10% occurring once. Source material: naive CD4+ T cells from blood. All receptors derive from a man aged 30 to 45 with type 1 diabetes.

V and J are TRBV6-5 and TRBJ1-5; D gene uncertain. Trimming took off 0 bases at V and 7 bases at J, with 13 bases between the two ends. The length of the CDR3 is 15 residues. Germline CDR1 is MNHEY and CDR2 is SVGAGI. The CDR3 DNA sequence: TGTGCCAGCAGTTACTCGGCAGCTACTTTCCAGCCCCAGCATTTT. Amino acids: CASSYSAATFQPQHF.

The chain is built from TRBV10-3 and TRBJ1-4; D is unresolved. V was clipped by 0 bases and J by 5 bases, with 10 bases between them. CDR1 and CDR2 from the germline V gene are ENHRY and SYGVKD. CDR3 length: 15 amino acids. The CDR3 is CAISESFRQNEKLFF. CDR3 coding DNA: TGTGCCATCAGTGAGTCATTTCGGCAGAATGAAAAACTGTTTTTT.

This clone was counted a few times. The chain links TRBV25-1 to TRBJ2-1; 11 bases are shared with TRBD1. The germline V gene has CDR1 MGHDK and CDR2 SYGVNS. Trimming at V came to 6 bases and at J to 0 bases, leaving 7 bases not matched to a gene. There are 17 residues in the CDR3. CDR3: CASSPAGTGGSYNEQFF. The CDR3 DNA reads TGTGCCAGCAGCCCGGCGGGGACAGGGGGCTCCTACAATGAGCAGTTCTTC.

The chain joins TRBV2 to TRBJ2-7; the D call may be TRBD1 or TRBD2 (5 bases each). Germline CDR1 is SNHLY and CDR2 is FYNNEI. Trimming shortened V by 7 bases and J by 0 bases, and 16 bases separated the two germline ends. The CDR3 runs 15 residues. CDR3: CASKEAGSNSYEQYF. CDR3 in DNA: TGTGCCAGCAAGGAGGCAGGGAGTAACTCCTACGAGCAGTACTTC. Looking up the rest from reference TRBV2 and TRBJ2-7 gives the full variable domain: EPEVTQTPSHQVTQMGQEVILRCVPISNHLYFYWYRQILGQKVEFLVSFYNNEISEKSEIFDDQFSVERPDGSNFTLKIRSTKLEDSAMYFCASKEAGSNSYEQYFGPGTRLTVT.

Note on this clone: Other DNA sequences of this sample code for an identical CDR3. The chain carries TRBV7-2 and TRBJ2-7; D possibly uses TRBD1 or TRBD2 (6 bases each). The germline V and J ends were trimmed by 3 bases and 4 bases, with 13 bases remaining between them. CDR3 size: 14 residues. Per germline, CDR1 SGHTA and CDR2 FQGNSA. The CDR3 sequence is CASSFGQGRYEQYF. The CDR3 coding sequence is TGTGCCAGCAGCTTTGGGCAGGGGAGGTACGAGCAGTACTTC.

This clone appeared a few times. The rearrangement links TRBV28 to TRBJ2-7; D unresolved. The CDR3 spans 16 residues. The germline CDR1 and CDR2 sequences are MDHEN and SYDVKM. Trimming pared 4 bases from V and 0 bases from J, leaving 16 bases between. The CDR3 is CASSSGPPLYSYEQYF. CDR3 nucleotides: TGTGCCAGCAGTTCTGGGCCTCCGCTATACTCCTACGAGCAGTACTTC.

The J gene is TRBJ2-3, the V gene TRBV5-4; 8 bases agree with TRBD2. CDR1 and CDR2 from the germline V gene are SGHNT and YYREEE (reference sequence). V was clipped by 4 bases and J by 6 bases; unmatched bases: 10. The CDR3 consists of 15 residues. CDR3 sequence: CASSPEAAGGDTQYF. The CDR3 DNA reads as TGTGCCAGCAGCCCGGAGGCGGCGGGGGGTGATACGCAGTATTTT.

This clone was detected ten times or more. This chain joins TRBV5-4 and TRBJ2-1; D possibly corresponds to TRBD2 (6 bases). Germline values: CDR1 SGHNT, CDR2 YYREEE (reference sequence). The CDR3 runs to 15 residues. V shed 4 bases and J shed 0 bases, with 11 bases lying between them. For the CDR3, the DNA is TGTGCCAGCAGCCGAGCGGGCTCCTCCTACAATGAGCAGTTCTTC. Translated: CASSRAGSSYNEQFF.

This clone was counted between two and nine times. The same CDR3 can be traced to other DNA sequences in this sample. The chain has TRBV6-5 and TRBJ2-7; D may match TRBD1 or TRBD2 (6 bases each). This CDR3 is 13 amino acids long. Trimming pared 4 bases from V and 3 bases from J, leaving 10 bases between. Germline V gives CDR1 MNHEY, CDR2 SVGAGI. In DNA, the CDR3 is TGTGCCAGCAGTTTACAGGGAGGCTACGAGCAGTACTTC. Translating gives CASSLQGGYEQYF.

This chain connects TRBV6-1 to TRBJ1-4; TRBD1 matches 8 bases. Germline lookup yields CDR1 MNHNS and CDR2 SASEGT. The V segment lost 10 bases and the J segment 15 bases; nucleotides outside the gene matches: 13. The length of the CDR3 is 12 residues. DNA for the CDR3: TGTGCCACAATGTGGGACAGGCCGGAGGTGTTTTTT. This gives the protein CATMWDRPEVFF.

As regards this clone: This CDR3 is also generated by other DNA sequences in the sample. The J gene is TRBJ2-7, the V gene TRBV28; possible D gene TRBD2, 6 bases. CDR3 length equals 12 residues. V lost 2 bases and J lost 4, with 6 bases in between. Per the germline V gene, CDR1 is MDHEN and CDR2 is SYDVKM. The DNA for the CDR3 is TGTGCCAGCAGTTTAGGAGGGTACGAGCAGTACTTC. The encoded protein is CASSLGGYEQYF.

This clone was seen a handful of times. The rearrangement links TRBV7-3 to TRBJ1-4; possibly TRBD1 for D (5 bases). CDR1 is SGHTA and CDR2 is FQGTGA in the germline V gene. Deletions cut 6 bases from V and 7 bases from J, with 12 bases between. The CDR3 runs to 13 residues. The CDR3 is CASSGQGPEKLFF. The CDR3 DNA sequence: TGTGCCAGCAGTGGGCAGGGACCTGAAAAACTGTTTTTT.

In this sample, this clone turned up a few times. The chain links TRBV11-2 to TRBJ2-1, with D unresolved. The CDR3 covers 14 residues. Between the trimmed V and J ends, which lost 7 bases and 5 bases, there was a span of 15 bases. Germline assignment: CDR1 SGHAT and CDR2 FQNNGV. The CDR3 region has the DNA TGTGCCAGCACCCTCCAGGTTTCAGACAATGAGCAGTTCTTC. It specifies CASTLQVSDNEQFF.

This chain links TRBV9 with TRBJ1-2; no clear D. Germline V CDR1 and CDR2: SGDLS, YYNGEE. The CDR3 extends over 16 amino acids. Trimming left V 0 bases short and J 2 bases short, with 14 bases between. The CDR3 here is CASSVAAGKDNYGYTF. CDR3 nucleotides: TGTGCCAGCAGCGTAGCTGCCGGTAAAGACAACTATGGCTACACCTTC.

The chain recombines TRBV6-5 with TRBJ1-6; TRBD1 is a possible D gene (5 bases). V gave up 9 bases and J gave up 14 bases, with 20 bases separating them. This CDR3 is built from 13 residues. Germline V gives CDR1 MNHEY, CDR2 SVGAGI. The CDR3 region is CASTKGLDAALHF. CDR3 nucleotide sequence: TGTGCCAGTACTAAGGGGCTGGATGCGGCCCTCCACTTT.

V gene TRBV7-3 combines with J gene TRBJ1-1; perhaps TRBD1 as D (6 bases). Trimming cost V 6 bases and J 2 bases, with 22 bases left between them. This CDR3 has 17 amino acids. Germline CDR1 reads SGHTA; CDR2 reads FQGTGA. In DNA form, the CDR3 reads TGTGCCAGCAGTAACCTAATAGGGGACAAGGTCAACACTGAAGCTTTCTTT. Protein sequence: CASSNLIGDKVNTEAFF.

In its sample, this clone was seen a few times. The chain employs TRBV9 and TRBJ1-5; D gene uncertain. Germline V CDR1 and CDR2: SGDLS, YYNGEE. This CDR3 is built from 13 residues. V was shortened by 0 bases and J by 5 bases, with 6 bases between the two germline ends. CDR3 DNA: TGTGCCAGCAGCGTAGATGTGGATCAGCCCCAGCATTTT. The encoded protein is CASSVDVDQPQHF.

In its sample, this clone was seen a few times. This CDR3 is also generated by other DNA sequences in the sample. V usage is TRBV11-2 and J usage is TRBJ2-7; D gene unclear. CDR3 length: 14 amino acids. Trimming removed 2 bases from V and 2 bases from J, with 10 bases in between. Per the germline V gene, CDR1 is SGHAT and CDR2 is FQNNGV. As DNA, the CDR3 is TGTGCCAGCAGCTTAATTCGCGGTACCTACGAGCAGTACTTC. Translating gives CASSLIRGTYEQYF.

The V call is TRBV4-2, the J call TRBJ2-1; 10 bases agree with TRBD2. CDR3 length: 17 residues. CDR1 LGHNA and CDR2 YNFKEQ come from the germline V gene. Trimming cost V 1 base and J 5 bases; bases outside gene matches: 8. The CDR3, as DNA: TGTGCCAGCAGCCAAGGGGGCACTAGCGGGGCCAACAATGAGCAGTTCTTC. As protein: CASSQGGTSGANNEQFF.